This T cell receptor beta chain was obtained from a study of glioma-infiltrating T cells. Study at large: Glioblastomas were WHO grade IV, sampled at first diagnosis; low-grade were grade II. General study results and limits: Patients with low tissue-blood divergence carried a signature set of shared blood CDR3 motifs.

There are a few counts of this clonotype. Its target is not known. The iRepertoire nested amplicon-rescue multiplex PCR amplified TCR alpha and beta CDR3s from RNA. One entry per CDR3 protein, called by TCRdb with MiXCR from the multiplex PCR reads. The sample lists fewer than 500,000 distinct CDR3 sequences; 41% were seen once. The CDR3 has 15 amino acids. Germline loops: CDR1 MGHRA, CDR2 YSYEKL. V dropped 7 bases and J dropped 6; count of bases not matched to a gene: 15. The rearrangement joins TRBV4-1 to TRBJ2-7, with TRBD2 matching over 7 bases. This clonotype was sampled from a human donor with low-grade glioma or glioblastoma, undergoing nonglioma brain surgery, or in good health (not recorded which). What was sequenced was glioma tissue, nonneoplastic brain tissue, or PBMCs (not recorded which). The CDR3 DNA reads as TGCGCCAGCACCCTACGAGCGGGAAGTTCTGGCGAGCAGTACTTC. It specifies CASTLRAGSSGEQYF.